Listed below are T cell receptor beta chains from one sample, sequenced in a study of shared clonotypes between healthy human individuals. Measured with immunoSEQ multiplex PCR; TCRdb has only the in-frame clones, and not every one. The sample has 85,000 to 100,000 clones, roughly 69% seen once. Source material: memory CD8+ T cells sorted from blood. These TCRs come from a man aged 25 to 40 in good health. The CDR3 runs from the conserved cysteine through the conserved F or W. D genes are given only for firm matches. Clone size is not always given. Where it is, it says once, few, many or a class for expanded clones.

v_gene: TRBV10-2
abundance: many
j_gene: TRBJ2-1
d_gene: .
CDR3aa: CASSEGYQGQFF
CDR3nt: TGCGCCAGCAGTGAAGGCTACCAGGGGCAGTTCTTC

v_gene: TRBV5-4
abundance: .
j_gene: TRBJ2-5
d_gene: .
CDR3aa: CASSYSDGQETQYF
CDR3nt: TGTGCCAGCAGCTATTCGGACGGGCAAGAGACCCAGTACTTC

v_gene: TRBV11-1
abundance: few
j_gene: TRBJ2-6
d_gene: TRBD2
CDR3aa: CASTGGAGANVLTF
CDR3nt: TGTGCCAGCACTGGGGGGGCTGGGGCCAACGTCCTGACTTTC

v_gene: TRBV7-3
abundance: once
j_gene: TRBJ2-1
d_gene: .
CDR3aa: CASSLDSGNEQFF
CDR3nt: TGTGCCAGCAGCTTAGATTCAGGGAATGAGCAGTTCTTC

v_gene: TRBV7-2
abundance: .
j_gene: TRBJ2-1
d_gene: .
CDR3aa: CASSSDSSGYTYNEQFF
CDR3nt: TGTGCCAGCAGCAGCGACAGTAGCGGATACACCTACAATGAGCAGTTCTTC

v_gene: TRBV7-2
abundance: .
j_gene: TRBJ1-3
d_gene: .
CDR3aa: CASSPRLGRGPGNTIYF
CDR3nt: TGTGCCAGCAGCCCACGGCTGGGTCGCGGTCCGGGAAACACCATATATTTT

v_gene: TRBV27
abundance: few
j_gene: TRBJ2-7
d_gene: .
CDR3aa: CASSFSPAGSYEQYF
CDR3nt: TGTGCCAGCAGTTTCTCCCCGGCAGGGTCCTACGAGCAGTACTTC

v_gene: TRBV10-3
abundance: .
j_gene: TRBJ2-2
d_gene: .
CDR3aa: CAISESTGTSGVNTGELFF
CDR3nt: TGTGCCATCAGTGAGTCGACAGGGACCAGCGGGGTAAACACCGGGGAGCTGTTTTTT

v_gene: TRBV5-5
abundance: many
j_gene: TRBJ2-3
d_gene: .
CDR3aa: CASSFRTPSTDTQYF
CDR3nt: TGTGCCAGCAGCTTTCGGACTCCTAGCACAGATACGCAGTATTTT

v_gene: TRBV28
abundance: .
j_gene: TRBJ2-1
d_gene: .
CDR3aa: CASSSSTASNEQFF
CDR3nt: TGTGCCAGCAGTTCTTCAACAGCAAGCAATGAGCAGTTCTTC

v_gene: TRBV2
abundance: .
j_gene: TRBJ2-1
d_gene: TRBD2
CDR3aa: CAKRPGTSGRDSYNEQFF
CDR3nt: TGTGCCAAACGACCCGGGACTAGCGGTCGAGACTCCTACAATGAGCAGTTCTTC

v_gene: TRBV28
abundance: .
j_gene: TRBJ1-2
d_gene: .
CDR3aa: CASSSQGNYGYTF
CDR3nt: TGTGCCAGCAGTTCCCAGGGGAACTATGGCTACACCTTC

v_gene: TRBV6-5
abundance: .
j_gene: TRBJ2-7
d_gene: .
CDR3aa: CASSGTYEQYF
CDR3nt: TGTGCCAGCAGTGGGACCTACGAGCAGTACTTC

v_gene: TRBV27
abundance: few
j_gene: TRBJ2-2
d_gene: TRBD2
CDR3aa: CASSLRSGGRITGELFF
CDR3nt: TGTGCCAGCAGTCTCCGGTCGGGGGGGCGCATCACCGGGGAGCTGTTTTTT

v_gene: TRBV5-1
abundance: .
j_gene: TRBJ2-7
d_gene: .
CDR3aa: CASKTVVTYEQYF
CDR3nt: TGCGCCAGCAAAACTGTAGTTACCTACGAGCAGTACTTC

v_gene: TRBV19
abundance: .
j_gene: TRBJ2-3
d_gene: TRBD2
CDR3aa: CASSRGGLGGSHTDTQYF
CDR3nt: TGTGCCAGTAGTAGGGGGGGATTGGGAGGAAGTCACACAGATACGCAGTATTTT

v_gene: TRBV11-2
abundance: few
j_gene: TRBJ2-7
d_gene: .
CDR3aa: CASSGDGRRSYEQYF
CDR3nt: TGTGCCAGCAGCGGAGATGGCAGGAGGTCCTACGAGCAGTACTTC

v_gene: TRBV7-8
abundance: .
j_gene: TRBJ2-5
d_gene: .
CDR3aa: CASSRARGEETQYF
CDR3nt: TGTGCCAGCAGCCGAGCCCGGGGAGAAGAGACCCAGTACTTC

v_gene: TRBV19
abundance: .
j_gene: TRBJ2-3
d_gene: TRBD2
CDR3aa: CASSIGLGLAGGDTQYF
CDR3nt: TGTGCCAGTAGTATAGGGCTGGGACTAGCGGGAGGAGATACGCAGTATTTT

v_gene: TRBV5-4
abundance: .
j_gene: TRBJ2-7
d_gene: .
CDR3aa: CASSLDRHEQYF
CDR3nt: TGTGCCAGCAGCCTGGATCGCCACGAGCAGTACTTC

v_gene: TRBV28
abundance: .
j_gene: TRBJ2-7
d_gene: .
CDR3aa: CASSPGWGSYEQYF
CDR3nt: TGTGCCAGCAGTCCCGGATGGGGTTCCTACGAGCAGTACTTC

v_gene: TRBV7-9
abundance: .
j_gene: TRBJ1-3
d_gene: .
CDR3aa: CASQKEATAGNTIYF
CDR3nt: TGTGCCAGCCAGAAGGAGGCTACCGCTGGAAACACCATATATTTT

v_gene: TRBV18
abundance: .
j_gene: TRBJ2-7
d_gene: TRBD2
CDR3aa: CASSASSGRFYEQYF
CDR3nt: TGTGCCAGCTCAGCGAGTAGCGGGAGGTTTTACGAGCAGTACTTC

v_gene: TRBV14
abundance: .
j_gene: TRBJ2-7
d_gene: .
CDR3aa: CASSQRFMGAPYEQYF
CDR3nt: TGTGCCAGCAGCCAAAGATTTATGGGGGCACCCTACGAGCAGTACTTC

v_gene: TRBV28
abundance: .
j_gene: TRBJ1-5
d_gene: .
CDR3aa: CASTTGRQPQHF
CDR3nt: TGTGCCAGCACTACAGGGAGGCAGCCCCAGCATTTT

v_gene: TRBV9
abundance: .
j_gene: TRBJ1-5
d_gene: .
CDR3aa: CASSVGSDNQPQHF
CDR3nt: TGTGCCAGCAGCGTCGGTTCAGATAATCAGCCCCAGCATTTT

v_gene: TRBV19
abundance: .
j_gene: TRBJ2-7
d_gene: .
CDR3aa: CASRTMDSQGYEQYF
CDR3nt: TGTGCCAGTAGGACTATGGACTCCCAAGGCTACGAGCAGTACTTC

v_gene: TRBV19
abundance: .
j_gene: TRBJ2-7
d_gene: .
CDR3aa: CASSMGVTYEQYF
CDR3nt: TGTGCCAGTAGTATGGGGGTTACCTACGAGCAGTACTTC

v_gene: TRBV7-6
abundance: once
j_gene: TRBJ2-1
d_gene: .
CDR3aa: CASSLSLYNEQFF
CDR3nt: TGTGCCAGCAGCTTATCACTGTACAATGAGCAGTTCTTC

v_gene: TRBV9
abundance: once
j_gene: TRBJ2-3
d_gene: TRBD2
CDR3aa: CASSDSGSLVSTDTQYF
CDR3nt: TGTGCCAGCAGCGATAGCGGGAGTCTAGTTAGCACAGATACGCAGTATTTT

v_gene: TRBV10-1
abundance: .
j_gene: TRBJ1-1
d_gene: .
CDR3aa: CASSDDRRTEAFF
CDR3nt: TGCGCCAGCAGTGATGACAGGCGCACTGAAGCTTTCTTT

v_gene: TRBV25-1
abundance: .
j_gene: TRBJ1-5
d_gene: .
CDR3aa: CASSDTGNQPQHF
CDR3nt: TGTGCCAGCAGTGATACCGGGAACCAGCCCCAGCATTTT

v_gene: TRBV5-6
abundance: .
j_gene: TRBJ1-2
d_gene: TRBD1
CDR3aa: CASSVTGTVYGYTF
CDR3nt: TGTGCCAGCAGCGTCACCGGGACAGTCTATGGCTACACCTTC

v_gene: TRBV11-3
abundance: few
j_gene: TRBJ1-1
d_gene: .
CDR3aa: CASSLGRLEAFF
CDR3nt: TGTGCCAGCAGCTTAGGACGCCTTGAAGCTTTCTTT

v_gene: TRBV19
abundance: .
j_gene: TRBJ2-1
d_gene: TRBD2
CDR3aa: CASIKTSGWVNEQFF
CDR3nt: TGTGCCAGTATTAAGACTAGCGGGTGGGTGAATGAGCAGTTCTTC

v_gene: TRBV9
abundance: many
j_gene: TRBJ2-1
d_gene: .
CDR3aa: CASSVQSGGYNEQFF
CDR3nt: TGTGCCAGCAGCGTACAATCAGGAGGTTACAATGAGCAGTTCTTC

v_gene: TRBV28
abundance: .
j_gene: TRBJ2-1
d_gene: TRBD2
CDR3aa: CASSPTVQREGLYNEQFF
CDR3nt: TGTGCCAGCAGTCCTACCGTTCAGCGGGAGGGCCTGTACAATGAGCAGTTCTTC

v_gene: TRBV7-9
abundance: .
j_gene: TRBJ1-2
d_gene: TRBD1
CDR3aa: CASSLRDRDIHGYTF
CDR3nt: TGTGCCAGCAGCTTACGGGACAGGGATATTCATGGCTACACCTTC

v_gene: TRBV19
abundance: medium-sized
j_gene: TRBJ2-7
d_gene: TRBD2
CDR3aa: CASSLDSGRSEQYF
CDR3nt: TGTGCCAGTAGTCTTGATAGCGGGAGGAGCGAGCAGTACTTC

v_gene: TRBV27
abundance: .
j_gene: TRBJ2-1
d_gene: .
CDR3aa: CASSLGQFYNEQFF
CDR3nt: TGTGCCAGCAGTTTAGGACAGTTCTACAATGAGCAGTTCTTC

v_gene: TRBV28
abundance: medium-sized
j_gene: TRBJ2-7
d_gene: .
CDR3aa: CASVQGADYEQYF
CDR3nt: TGTGCCAGTGTCCAAGGTGCGGACTACGAGCAGTACTTC